A selection of T cell receptor beta chains follows, all from one sample in a study of cytomegalovirus exposure and HLA in healthy donors. Here immunoSEQ multiplex PCR was the method, and the copy in TCRdb shows in-frame clones only, minus some. Found here are approximately 150,000 clones, more than 70% of them singletons; the top ten hold less than 5%. What was sequenced was PBMCs. Source of these receptors: a male donor in good health and CMV-seronegative. The CDR3 runs from the conserved cysteine through the conserved F or W. The D gene is left open where the match is weak. Size is stated for part of the rows, as once, few or many counts, or as a class when the clone is expanded.

TRBV19,TRBJ1-3,-,-,CASSIQVGGLISGNTIYF,TGTGCCAGTAGTATTCAGGTTGGGGGCCTCATCTCTGGAAACACCATATATTTT
TRBV28,TRBJ1-5,-,once,CASSWSQQPQHF,TGTGCCAGCAGTTGGAGTCAACAGCCCCAGCATTTT
TRBV5-1,TRBJ1-1,-,-,CASSRGGTMNTEAFF,TGCGCCAGCAGCCGGGGGGGGACGATGAACACTGAAGCTTTCTTT
TRBV29-1,TRBJ2-1,-,few,CSVDRPGRLF,TGCAGCGTCGATCGACCCGGCAGGCTCTTC
TRBV5-1,TRBJ1-3,TRBD1,few,CASSGDRIGNTIYF,TGCGCCAGCAGCGGGGACAGGATTGGAAACACCATATATTTT
TRBV4-1,TRBJ2-7,-,once,CASSQADLGVDEQYF,TGCGCCAGCAGCCAAGCGGACCTCGGGGTGGACGAGCAGTACTTC
TRBV10-3,TRBJ1-1,-,-,CAISADMSGLTVNTEAFF,TGTGCCATCAGTGCGGATATGTCCGGACTGACTGTGAACACTGAAGCTTTCTTT
TRBV7-6,TRBJ1-5,-,-,CASSPGVNQPQHF,TGTGCCAGCAGCCCAGGGGTGAATCAGCCCCAGCATTTT
TRBV6-6,TRBJ2-2,-,-,CASFTGTTNTGELFF,TGTGCCAGTTTCACCGGGACAACGAACACCGGGGAGCTGTTTTTT
TRBV30,TRBJ2-2,-,-,CAWREGANTGELFF,TGTGCCTGGAGAGAGGGTGCGAACACCGGGGAGCTGTTTTTT
TRBV6-5,TRBJ2-3,-,-,CASSYQLQDTQYF,TGTGCCAGCAGTTATCAACTGCAAGATACGCAGTATTTT
TRBV7-9,TRBJ1-1,-,-,CASSSGRDSGLTTEAFF,TGTGCCAGCAGCTCCGGACGGGACTCGGGGCTGACCACTGAAGCTTTCTTT
TRBV15,TRBJ1-2,-,once,CATSRTGPYGYTF,TGTGCCACCAGCAGGACAGGTCCCTATGGCTACACCTTC
TRBV11-3,TRBJ2-1,-,-,CASSPASRNEQFF,TGTGCCAGCAGCCCCGCTAGCCGCAATGAGCAGTTCTTC
TRBV6-4,TRBJ1-5,-,-,CASTTRGGGSNQPQHF,TGTGCCAGCACTACTCGGGGGGGAGGGAGCAATCAGCCCCAGCATTTT
TRBV6-5,TRBJ2-3,TRBD1,-,CASSYWDRVYF,TGTGCCAGCAGTTATTGGGACAGGGTGTATTTT
TRBV7-2,TRBJ2-6,TRBD2,-,CASSPGGSGANVLTF,TGTGCCAGCAGCCCGGGGGGATCCGGGGCCAACGTCCTGACTTTC
TRBV5-6,TRBJ1-2,-,-,CASSLGRGRSGLYGYTF,TGTGCCAGCAGCTTGGGGCGGGGACGCTCGGGCCTCTATGGCTACACCTTC
TRBV5-1,TRBJ1-5,TRBD1,-,CASSLDRGSNQPQHF,TGCGCCAGCAGCTTGGACAGGGGAAGCAATCAGCCCCAGCATTTT
TRBV5-4,TRBJ1-5,TRBD1,-,CASSDGTGGYSNQPQHF,TGTGCCAGCAGCGACGGGACAGGGGGTTATAGCAATCAGCCCCAGCATTTT
TRBV18,TRBJ1-4,-,-,CASSRGTNEKLFF,TGTGCCAGCTCCCGGGGAACTAATGAAAAACTGTTTTTT
TRBV5-1,TRBJ2-7,TRBD1,-,CASSPGQGPYEQYF,TGCGCCAGCAGCCCCGGACAGGGCCCCTACGAGCAGTACTTC
TRBV27,TRBJ2-7,TRBD1,-,CASSLGLGQPSIYEQYF,TGTGCCAGCAGTTTAGGCCTGGGACAGCCCTCAATTTACGAGCAGTACTTC
TRBV14,TRBJ2-7,-,-,CASSLSSGYEQYF,TGTGCCAGCAGCCTATCGTCCGGCTACGAGCAGTACTTC
TRBV13,TRBJ2-7,TRBD2,-,CASSLKGTSGSYEQYF,TGTGCCAGCAGCCTTAAAGGGACTAGCGGGAGCTACGAGCAGTACTTC
TRBV6-5,TRBJ2-1,-,once,CASTRGRGEQFF,TGTGCCAGTACTAGGGGGAGGGGTGAGCAGTTCTTC
TRBV7-6,TRBJ2-1,TRBD2,-,CASSPQPPGGLNEQFF,TGTGCCAGCAGCCCACAACCGCCGGGAGGGCTCAATGAGCAGTTCTTC
TRBV6-5,TRBJ1-6,TRBD1,-,CASSLTGAGDSPLHF,TGTGCCAGCAGCCTGACAGGGGCCGGGGATTCACCCCTCCACTTT
TRBV2,TRBJ2-5,TRBD2,few,CASSDGGEQETQYF,TGTGCCAGCAGTGACGGGGGGGAGCAAGAGACCCAGTACTTC